This T cell receptor (beta chain) was retrieved from a study of blood T cell repertoires in COVID-19. Background on the study: T cells, B-cell-depleted T cells, or PBMCs provided the cDNA or gDNA that served as material.

Germline CDR1 and CDR2: SGHRS and YFSETQ. V lost 4 bases and J lost 6; bases outside the gene matches: 11. This CDR3 region has 15 residues. A single count supports this clone. TCRdb's copy holds only in-frame clones and misses some; the assay was immunoSEQ multiplex PCR. The profile shows about 310,000 clones, 87% of them singletons. The chain couples TRBV5-1 to TRBJ1-1, with 8 bases identical to TRBD1. The clonotype comes from a man in his fifties or sixties with active or convalescent COVID-19. The sequenced material came from peripheral blood. The CDR3 protein is CASSAGQGLLAEAFF. The CDR3 DNA follows: TGCGCCAGCAGCGCCGGACAGGGACTGTTGGCTGAAGCTTTCTTT. Variable domain in full (rest from reference TRBV5-1 and TRBJ1-1): KAGVTQTPRYLIKTRGQQVTLSCSPISGHRSVSWYQQTPGQGLQFLFEYFSETQRNKGNFPGRFSGRQFSNSRSEMNVSTLELGDSALYLCASSAGQGLLAEAFFGQGTRLTVV.